This T cell receptor beta chain was sequenced during a study of blood T cell repertoires in COVID-19. At the level of the study: COVID-19 samples, acute and convalescent, were from the United States, Italy and Spain. Sample material is recorded as cDNA or gDNA derived from T cells, B-cell-depleted T cells, or PBMCs.

CDR1 is LGHNA, CDR2 YSLEER, per germline. Trimming cost V 2 bases and J 5 bases; bases outside gene matches: 7. The CDR3 has 16 residues. Original analysis: Amplifying reference gene primers gave estimates of nucleated cell counts. The protocol was immunoSEQ multiplex PCR, while the TCRdb copy is restricted to in-frame clones and leaves out a portion. Clonal size and the V and J genes are those of that table, whereas D and trimming came from the DNA. The sample consists of approximately 25,000 clones, roughly 80% of them appearing once. This TCR derives from a woman over 75 with acute or convalescent COVID-19. V gene TRBV4-3 combines with J gene TRBJ1-2; 11 bases agree with TRBD1. The sequenced sample consisted of peripheral blood. This CDR3 reads CASSQMRTGGGYGYTF. Here the CDR3 DNA reads TGCGCCAGCAGCCAAATGCGGACAGGGGGCGGGTATGGCTACACCTTC.